This TCR beta chain appears in the sequencing data of a study of blood T cell repertoires in COVID-19. Seattle cases were enrolled at active infection and followed longitudinally. The method was immunoSEQ multiplex PCR; TCRdb's version includes in-frame clones alone and lacks a portion of them. The sample lists roughly 350,000 clones, around 86% seen once, with roughly 6.3% in the top ten. After removal of 0 bases from V and 4 bases from J, the junction contained 6 bases not matched to a gene. Looked up from germline, CDR1 is PRHDT and CDR2 is FYEKMQ (reference sequence). The CDR3 has 16 amino acids.

This sequence was found in a woman between 45 and 65 years old with COVID-19, enrolled during active disease. The rearrangement joins TRBV13 to TRBJ2-7; 10 nucleotides line up with TRBD2. Material: peripheral blood. CDR3 amino acids: CASSLGLTSGRYEQYF. DNA of the CDR3: TGTGCCAGCAGCTTAGGTCTGACTAGCGGGCGGTACGAGCAGTACTTC.